This T cell receptor beta chain stems from a study of patients and donors after allogeneic stem cell transplantation. TCRdb re-derived calls from the RT-PCR reads in MiXCR, one entry per CDR3 protein. The table has 900,000 to 1,000,000 distinct CDR3 sequences, around 17% seen once. The CDR3 contains 13 residues. Trimming took off 6 bases at V and 8 bases at J, with 14 bases between the two ends. The germline CDR1 and CDR2 sequences are MGHRA and YSYEKL. The specimen sequenced was blood, either unsorted or a sorted T cell fraction (not recorded which). The clonotype originates from a human donor who was either an allogeneic HSCT recipient or a stem cell or donor lymphocyte infusion donor (not recorded which). It is not recorded whose cells these are; they may come from a transplant donor. This chain links TRBV4-1 with TRBJ2-4, with D perhaps given as TRBD1 or TRBD2 (5 bases each). In nucleotides, the CDR3 is TGCGCCAGCAGAGCGGTTGGGGCATACATTCAGTACTTC. Amino acids: CASRAVGAYIQYF.